This is a list of T cell receptor beta chains from one sample in a study of beta chain features in type 1 diabetes. The method was immunoSEQ multiplex PCR; TCRdb's version includes in-frame clones alone and lacks a portion of them. Of approximately 40,000 clones detected, approximately 48% appear once; the ten largest clones hold 0.2% to 0.3%. The material sequenced was stem cell memory CD4+ T cells from blood. The receptors stem from a young woman in good health. Each CDR3 is given with its conserved first and last residue. A D gene is named only where the DNA matches it firmly. Clone size is not always given. Where it is, it says once, few, many or a class for expanded clones.

>.|TRBJ2-2|TRBV2|TRBD2
CASFSREGVGELFF
TGTGCCAGCTTCTCGCGGGAGGGGGTCGGGGAGCTGTTTTTT
>few|TRBJ1-2|TRBV14|TRBD1
CASSPGTGGLDGYTF
TGTGCCAGCAGCCCCGGGACAGGAGGTCTTGATGGCTACACCTTC
>few|TRBJ2-5|TRBV2|.
CAINRRAETQYF
TGTGCCATAAATAGGCGGGCGGAGACCCAGTACTTC
>few|TRBJ2-3|TRBV6-5|TRBD2
CASSYPTSGRSDTQYF
TGTGCCAGCAGTTACCCTACTAGCGGGAGGTCAGATACGCAGTATTTT
>.|TRBJ1-2|TRBV29-1|TRBD1
CSVDFAGGDYGYTF
TGCAGCGTTGATTTCGCAGGGGGCGACTATGGCTACACCTTC
>.|TRBJ2-1|TRBV5-4|.
CASSLGQGEQFF
TGTGCCAGCAGCTTAGGGCAGGGTGAGCAGTTCTTC
>few|TRBJ2-1|TRBV27|TRBD2
CASSLSEGLRTYNEQFF
TGTGCCAGCAGTTTATCCGAGGGACTAAGGACCTACAATGAGCAGTTCTTC
>.|TRBJ1-2|TRBV7-3|TRBD1
CASSLRDRGSNGYTF
TGTGCCAGCAGCTTGCGGGACAGGGGGTCTAATGGCTACACCTTC
>few|TRBJ1-1|TRBV28|TRBD1
CASSLPGEGAMDTEAFF
TGTGCCAGCAGTTTACCCGGAGAGGGGGCTATGGACACTGAAGCTTTCTTT
>.|TRBJ2-7|TRBV11-2|TRBD1
CASSFSGDRVYEQYF
TGTGCCAGCAGCTTTTCCGGGGACAGGGTCTACGAGCAGTACTTC
>.|TRBJ2-5|TRBV4-2|.
CASSQDLRGGETQYF
TGTGCCAGCAGCCAAGATCTCAGGGGTGGGGAGACCCAGTACTTC
>.|TRBJ2-1|TRBV18|TRBD2
CASSPPMIAGVDEQFF
TGTGCCAGCTCACCACCGATGATAGCGGGAGTGGATGAGCAGTTCTTC
>.|TRBJ2-5|TRBV19|.
CASSNVPNQETQYF
TGTGCCAGTAGTAATGTGCCTAACCAAGAGACCCAGTACTTC
>.|TRBJ2-7|TRBV5-1|TRBD1
CASNRDRDSEQYF
TGCGCCAGCAACCGGGACAGGGACTCCGAGCAGTACTTC
>.|TRBJ2-6|TRBV10-3|TRBD1
CAIGQGGNVLTF
TGTGCCATCGGACAGGGAGGCAACGTCCTGACTTTC
>.|TRBJ2-7|TRBV28|.
CASGRAGPYEQYF
TGTGCCAGCGGGCGGGCCGGACCCTACGAGCAGTACTTC
>.|TRBJ2-2|TRBV19|TRBD2
CASSTDSGLAGNTGELFF
TGTGCCAGTAGTACCGACTCAGGACTAGCGGGGAACACCGGGGAGCTGTTTTTT
>.|TRBJ2-7|TRBV2|.
CASNTGQKSYEQYF
TGTGCCAGCAACACCGGACAAAAATCCTACGAGCAGTACTTC
>few|TRBJ2-5|TRBV5-1|TRBD1
CASSWTGEIKTQYF
TGCGCCAGCAGCTGGACAGGGGAAATAAAGACCCAGTACTTC
>few|TRBJ2-1|TRBV6-5|TRBD2
CASKGPSGRLGEQFF
TGTGCCAGCAAAGGTCCTAGCGGGAGATTGGGTGAGCAGTTCTTC